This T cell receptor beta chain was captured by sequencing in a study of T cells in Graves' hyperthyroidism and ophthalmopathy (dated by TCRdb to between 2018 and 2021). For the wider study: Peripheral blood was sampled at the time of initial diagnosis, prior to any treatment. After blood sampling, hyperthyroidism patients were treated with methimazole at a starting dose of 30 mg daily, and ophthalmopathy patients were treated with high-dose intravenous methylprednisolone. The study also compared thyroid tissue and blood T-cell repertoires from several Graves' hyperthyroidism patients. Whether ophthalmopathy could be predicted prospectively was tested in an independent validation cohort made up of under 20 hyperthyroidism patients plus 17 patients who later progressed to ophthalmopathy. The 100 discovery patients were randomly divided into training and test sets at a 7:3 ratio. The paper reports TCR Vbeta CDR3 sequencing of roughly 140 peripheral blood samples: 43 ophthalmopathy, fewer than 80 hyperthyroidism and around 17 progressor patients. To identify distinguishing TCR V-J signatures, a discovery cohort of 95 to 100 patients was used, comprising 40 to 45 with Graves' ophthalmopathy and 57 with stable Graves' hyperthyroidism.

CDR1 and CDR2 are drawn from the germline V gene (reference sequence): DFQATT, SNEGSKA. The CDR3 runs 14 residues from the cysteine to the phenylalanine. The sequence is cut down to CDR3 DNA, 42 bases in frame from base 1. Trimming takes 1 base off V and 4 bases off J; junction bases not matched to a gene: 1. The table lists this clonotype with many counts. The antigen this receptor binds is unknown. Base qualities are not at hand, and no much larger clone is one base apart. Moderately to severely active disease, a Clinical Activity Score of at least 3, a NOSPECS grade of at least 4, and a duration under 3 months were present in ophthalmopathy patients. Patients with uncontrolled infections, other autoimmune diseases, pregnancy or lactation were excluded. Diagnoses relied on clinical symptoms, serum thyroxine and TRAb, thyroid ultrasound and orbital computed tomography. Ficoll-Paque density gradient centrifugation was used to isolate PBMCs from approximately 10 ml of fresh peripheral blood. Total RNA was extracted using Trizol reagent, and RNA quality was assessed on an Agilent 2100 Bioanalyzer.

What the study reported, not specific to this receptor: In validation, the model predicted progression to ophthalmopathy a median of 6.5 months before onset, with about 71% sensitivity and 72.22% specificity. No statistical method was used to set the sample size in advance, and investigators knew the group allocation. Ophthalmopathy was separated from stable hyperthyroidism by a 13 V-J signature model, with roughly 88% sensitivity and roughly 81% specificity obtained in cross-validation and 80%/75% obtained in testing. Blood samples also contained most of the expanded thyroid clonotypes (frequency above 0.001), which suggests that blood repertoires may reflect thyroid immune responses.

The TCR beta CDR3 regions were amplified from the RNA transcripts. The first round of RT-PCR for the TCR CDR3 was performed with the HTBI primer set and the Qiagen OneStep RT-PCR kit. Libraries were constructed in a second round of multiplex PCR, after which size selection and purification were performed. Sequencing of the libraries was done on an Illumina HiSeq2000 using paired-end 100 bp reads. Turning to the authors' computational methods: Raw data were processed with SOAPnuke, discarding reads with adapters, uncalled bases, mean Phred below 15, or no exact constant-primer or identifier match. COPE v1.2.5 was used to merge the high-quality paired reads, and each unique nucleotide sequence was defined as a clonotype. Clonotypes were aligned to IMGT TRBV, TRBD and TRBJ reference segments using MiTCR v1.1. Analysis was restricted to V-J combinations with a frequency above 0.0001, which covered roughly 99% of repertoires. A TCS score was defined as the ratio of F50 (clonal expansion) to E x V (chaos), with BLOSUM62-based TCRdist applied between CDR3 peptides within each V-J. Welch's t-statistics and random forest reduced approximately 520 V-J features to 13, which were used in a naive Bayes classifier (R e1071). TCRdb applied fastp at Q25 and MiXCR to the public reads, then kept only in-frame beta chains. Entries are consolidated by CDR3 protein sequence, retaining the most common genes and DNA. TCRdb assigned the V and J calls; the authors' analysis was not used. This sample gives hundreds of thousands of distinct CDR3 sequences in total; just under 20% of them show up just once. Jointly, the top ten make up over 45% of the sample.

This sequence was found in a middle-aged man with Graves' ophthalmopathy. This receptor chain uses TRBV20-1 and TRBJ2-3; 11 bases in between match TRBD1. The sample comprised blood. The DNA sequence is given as TGCAGTGCTAGAGGGACAGGGGGCGCAGATACGCAGTATTTT. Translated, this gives CSARGTGGADTQYF.